This is a list of T cell receptor beta chains from one sample in a study of molecular identifiers for immune sequencing clone quantification. TCRdb redid the calling of the PCR reads with MiXCR, one entry per CDR3 protein. The sample consists of under 350,000 distinct CDR3 sequences, under 25% of them appearing once. Sequences were obtained from naive CD8+ T cells from blood, with Jurkat cell RNA spiked in. Every receptor here comes from a human donor in good health. Some libraries in this study had Jurkat cell RNA spiked in. Each CDR3 is given with its conserved first and last residue. A D gene is named only where the DNA matches it firmly. Only part of the rows carry a size: once, few, many, or a class if the clone is expanded.

>TRBD2|few|TRBJ2-1|TRBV24-1
CATSDKRGIYNEQFF
TGTGCCACCAGTGATAAGCGGGGGATCTACAATGAGCAGTTCTTC
>TRBD2|.|TRBJ2-1|TRBV7-2
CASSLPVAGGHHNEQFF
TGTGCCAGCAGCTTGCCAGTAGCGGGAGGCCACCACAATGAGCAGTTCTTC
>TRBD2|many|TRBJ2-7|TRBV9
CASSVGRASYEQYF
TGTGCCAGCAGCGTCGGGAGGGCCTCCTACGAGCAGTACTTC
>TRBD1|few|TRBJ2-2|TRBV19
CASSIYRGNTGELFF
TGTGCCAGTAGTATTTACAGGGGTAATACCGGGGAGCTGTTTTTT
>.|once|TRBJ2-3|TRBV7-9
CASSRSTGTSTDTQCF
TGTGCCAGCAGTCGTAGCACTGGCACTAGCACAGATACGCAGTGTTTT
>TRBD1|many|TRBJ1-2|TRBV27
CASTPLGTGYGYTF
TGTGCCAGCACCCCACTAGGGACAGGCTATGGCTACACCTTC
>.|many|TRBJ2-3|TRBV29-1
CSVEFMDRNTDTQYF
TGCAGCGTTGAATTTATGGACAGAAACACAGATACGCAGTATTTT
>.|many|TRBJ1-1|TRBV25-1
CASSEYDAVEAFF
TGTGCCAGCAGTGAATATGATGCGGTGGAAGCTTTCTTT
>TRBD2|.|TRBJ2-2|TRBV7-9
CASSLRRAGVDGELFF
TGTGCCAGCAGCTTACGTCGGGCGGGAGTGGACGGGGAGCTGTTTTTT
>TRBD2|.|TRBJ2-1|TRBV7-2
CASSPSLAGSNNNEQFF
TGTGCCAGCAGCCCCTCACTAGCGGGGTCCAATAACAATGAGCAGTTCTTC
>.|.|TRBJ2-7|TRBV6-2/TRBV6-3
CASSRHGGERHEQYF
TGTGCCAGCAGTAGACACGGGGGAGAGAGGCACGAGCAGTACTTC
>.|.|TRBJ2-2|TRBV30
CAWSVALTGELFF
TGTGCCTGGAGTGTGGCTCTCACCGGGGAGCTGTTTTTT
>TRBD1|few|TRBJ2-3|TRBV13
CASSLGTVKGDPDTQYF
TGTGCCAGCAGCCTTGGGACAGTCAAAGGGGATCCAGATACGCAGTATTTT
>.|.|TRBJ1-4|TRBV29-1
CSAQKSEKLFF
TGCAGCGCCCAGAAGTCCGAAAAACTGTTTTTT
>.|.|TRBJ1-1|TRBV12-3/TRBV12-4
CASSLGQANTEAFF
TGTGCCAGCAGTTTAGGTCAGGCCAACACTGAAGCTTTCTTT
>.|few|TRBJ1-5|TRBV6-5
CASSPSGGGHSNQPQHF
TGTGCCAGCAGTCCCTCCGGGGGCGGCCATAGCAATCAGCCCCAGCATTTT
>.|few|TRBJ1-6|TRBV4-3
CASSQEGIDYNSPLHF
TGCGCCAGCAGCCAAGAGGGTATTGATTATAATTCACCCCTCCACTTT
>TRBD1|many|TRBJ1-2|TRBV29-1
CSVETGTGTGWYGYTF
TGCAGCGTTGAGACGGGCACCGGGACAGGGTGGTATGGCTACACCTTC
>.|.|TRBJ1-5|TRBV4-3
CASSQDGRSNQPQHF
TGCGCCAGCAGCCAAGATGGGCGTAGCAATCAGCCCCAGCATTTT
>TRBD1|few|TRBJ2-7|TRBV19
CASSWTGAYEQYF
TGTGCCAGTAGCTGGACAGGCGCCTACGAGCAGTACTTC
>TRBD1|few|TRBJ2-3|TRBV4-1
CASSQVGQGAADTQYF
TGCGCCAGCAGCCAAGTGGGGCAGGGGGCCGCAGATACGCAGTATTTT
>TRBD1|many|TRBJ1-2|TRBV7-9
CASSPPWDSNYGYTF
TGTGCCAGCAGCCCCCCATGGGACAGCAACTATGGCTACACCTTC
>TRBD2|few|TRBJ2-7|TRBV6-6
CASSTGTSVFEQYF
TGTGCCAGCAGCACCGGGACTAGCGTCTTCGAGCAGTACTTC
>TRBD1|.|TRBJ2-1|TRBV24-1
CATSDGDSYNEQFF
TGTGCCACCAGTGATGGGGACAGTTACAATGAGCAGTTCTTC
>.|few|TRBJ1-2|TRBV4-1
CASSQGRVVGGGYTF
TGCGCCAGCAGCCAAGGCAGGGTTGTCGGCGGGGGCTACACCTTC
>.|few|TRBJ2-4|TRBV19
CASSIASRSAKNIQYF
TGTGCCAGTAGTATAGCTAGCAGGTCAGCCAAAAACATTCAGTACTTC
>TRBD2|.|TRBJ2-6|TRBV30
CTWSRTSGRPVPGANVLTF
TGTACCTGGAGCAGGACTAGCGGGAGGCCTGTTCCTGGGGCCAACGTCCTGACTTTC
>.|.|TRBJ2-2|TRBV29-1
CSVELINTGKLFF
TGCAGCGTTGAACTAATCAACACCGGGAAGCTGTTTTTT
>.|many|TRBJ2-7|TRBV9
CASSVGEDPYEQYF
TGTGCCAGCAGCGTCGGGGAAGATCCGTACGAGCAGTACTTC
>.|many|TRBJ1-2|TRBV28
CASSFPYGYTF
TGTGCCAGCAGTTTCCCCTATGGCTACACCTTC
>.|.|TRBJ2-1|TRBV6-6
CASSSPGLRTPYNEQLF
TGTGCCAGCAGTTCTCCGGGACTCAGGACCCCCTACAATGAGCAGCTCTTC
>.|.|TRBJ2-3|TRBV12-3/TRBV12-4
CACSSKARDTQYF
TGTGCCTGCAGTTCTAAGGCACGAGATACGCAGTATTTT
>.|.|TRBJ2-7|TRBV5-1
CASSFWDTSYEQYF
TGCGCCAGCAGCTTCTGGGACACCTCCTACGAGCAGTACTTC
>TRBD2|few|TRBJ2-7|TRBV20-1
CSATGTSGIVGYEQYF
TGCAGTGCTACCGGGACTAGCGGGATAGTGGGCTACGAGCAGTACTTC
>TRBD1|few|TRBJ1-2|TRBV9
CASRADGTGGPGGYGYTF
TGTGCCAGCAGAGCTGACGGGACAGGGGGACCGGGGGGCTATGGCTACACCTTC
>TRBD2|many|TRBJ2-3|TRBV7-9
CASSFLAESSDTQYF
TGTGCCAGCAGCTTTCTAGCGGAAAGTTCAGATACGCAGTATTTT
>.|many|TRBJ2-3|TRBV7-9
CASSSGTTSTDTQYF
TGTGCCAGCAGCTCCGGGACAACTAGCACAGATACGCAGTATTTT
>.|.|TRBJ1-1|TRBV5-3
CASSLGTRATEALF
TGTGCCAGCAGCTTGGGAACACGGGCCACTGAAGCTTTGTTT
>.|.|TRBJ1-1|TRBV10-3
CAISDQELNTEAFF
TGTGCCATCAGTGATCAGGAGCTGAACACTGAAGCTTTCTTT
>.|few|TRBJ2-3|TRBV29-1
CSVDQLTDTQYF
TGCAGCGTTGATCAGCTCACAGATACGCAGTATTTT
>.|many|TRBJ2-7|TRBV5-6
CASSLDEYEQYF
TGTGCCAGCAGCCTAGATGAATACGAGCAGTACTTC
>TRBD2|.|TRBJ2-7|TRBV2
CASSGGGSGDNEQYF
TGTGCCAGCAGTGGGGGGGGTAGCGGGGACAACGAGCAGTACTTC
>.|.|TRBJ1-2|TRBV19
CASSIVGDSPYGYTF
TGTGCCAGTAGTATAGTTGGAGACAGTCCCTATGGCTACACCTTC
>TRBD2|.|TRBJ2-3|TRBV7-6
CASSSLAGDPDTQYF
TGTGCCAGCAGCTCCCTAGCGGGGGACCCGGATACGCAGTATTTT
>.|many|TRBJ2-5|TRBV12-3/TRBV12-4
CASSPKDYQETQYF
TGTGCCAGCAGCCCAAAGGACTATCAAGAGACCCAGTACTTC
>TRBD2|few|TRBJ2-5|TRBV7-7
CASSLGSGGAGETQYF
TGTGCCAGCAGCTTAGGTAGCGGGGGGGCCGGAGAGACCCAGTACTTC
>.|.|TRBJ1-5|TRBV5-6
CASSTRASWNQPPHF
TGTGCCAGCAGCACAAGGGCTTCCTGGAATCAGCCCCCGCATTTT
>.|.|TRBJ2-7|TRBV7-2
CASSPWADEQYF
TGTGCCAGCAGCCCCTGGGCCGACGAGCAGTACTTC
>.|.|TRBJ2-5|TRBV30
CAWTLEGGGETQYF
TGTGCCTGGACCTTAGAGGGGGGGGGAGAGACCCAGTACTTC